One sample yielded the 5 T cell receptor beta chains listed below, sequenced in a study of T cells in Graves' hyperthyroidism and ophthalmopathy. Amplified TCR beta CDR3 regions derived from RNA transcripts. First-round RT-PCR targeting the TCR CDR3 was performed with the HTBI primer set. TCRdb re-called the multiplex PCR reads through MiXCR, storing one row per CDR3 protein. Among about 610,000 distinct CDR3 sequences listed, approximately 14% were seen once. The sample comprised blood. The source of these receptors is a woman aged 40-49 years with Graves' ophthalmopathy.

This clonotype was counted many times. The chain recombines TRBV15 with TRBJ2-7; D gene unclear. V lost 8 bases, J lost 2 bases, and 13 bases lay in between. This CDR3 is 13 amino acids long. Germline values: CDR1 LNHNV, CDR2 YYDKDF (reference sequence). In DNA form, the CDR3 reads TGTGCCACCGGAACCGCTTCTACCTACGAGCAGTACTTC. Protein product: CATGTASTYEQYF.

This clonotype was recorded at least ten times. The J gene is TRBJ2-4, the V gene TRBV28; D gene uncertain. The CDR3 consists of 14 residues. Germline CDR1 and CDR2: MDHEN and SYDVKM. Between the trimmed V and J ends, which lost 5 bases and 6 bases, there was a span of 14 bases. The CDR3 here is CASSTERRRNIQYF. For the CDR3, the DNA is TGTGCCAGCAGTACCGAGAGGCGTCGAAACATTCAGTACTTC.

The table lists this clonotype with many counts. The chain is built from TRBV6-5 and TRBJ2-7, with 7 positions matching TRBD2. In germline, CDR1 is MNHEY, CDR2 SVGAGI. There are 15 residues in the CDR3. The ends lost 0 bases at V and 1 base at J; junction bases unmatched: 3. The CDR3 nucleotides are TGTGCCAGCAGTTACTCACAGCGGGGATCCTACGAGCAGTACTTC. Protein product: CASSYSQRGSYEQYF.

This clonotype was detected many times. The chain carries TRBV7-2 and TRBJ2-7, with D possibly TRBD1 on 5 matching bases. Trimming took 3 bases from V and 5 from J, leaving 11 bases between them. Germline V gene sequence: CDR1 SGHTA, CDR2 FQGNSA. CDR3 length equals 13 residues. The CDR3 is CASSLGPSDEQYF. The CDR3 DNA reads TGTGCCAGCAGCTTGGGGCCTTCGGACGAGCAGTACTTC.

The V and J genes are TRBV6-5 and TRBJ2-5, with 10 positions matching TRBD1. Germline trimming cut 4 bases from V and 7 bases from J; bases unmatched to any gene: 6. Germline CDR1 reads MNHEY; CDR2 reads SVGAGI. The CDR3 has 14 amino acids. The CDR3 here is CASSLTGGVGTQYF. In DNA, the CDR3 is TGTGCCAGCAGTTTGACAGGGGGCGTGGGGACCCAGTACTTC.